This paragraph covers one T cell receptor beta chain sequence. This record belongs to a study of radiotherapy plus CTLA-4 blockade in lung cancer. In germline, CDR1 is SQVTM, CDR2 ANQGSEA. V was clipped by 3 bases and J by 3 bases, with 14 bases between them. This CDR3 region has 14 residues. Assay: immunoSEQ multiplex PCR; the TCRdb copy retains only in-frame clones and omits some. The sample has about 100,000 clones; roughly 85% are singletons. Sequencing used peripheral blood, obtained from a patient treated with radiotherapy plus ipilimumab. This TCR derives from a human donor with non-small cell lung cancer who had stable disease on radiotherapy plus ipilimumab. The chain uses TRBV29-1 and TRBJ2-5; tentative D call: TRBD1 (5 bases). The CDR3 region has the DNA TGCAGCGTTGATAGCAGGGTCGGTAAAGAGACCCAGTACTTC. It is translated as CSVDSRVGKETQYF.